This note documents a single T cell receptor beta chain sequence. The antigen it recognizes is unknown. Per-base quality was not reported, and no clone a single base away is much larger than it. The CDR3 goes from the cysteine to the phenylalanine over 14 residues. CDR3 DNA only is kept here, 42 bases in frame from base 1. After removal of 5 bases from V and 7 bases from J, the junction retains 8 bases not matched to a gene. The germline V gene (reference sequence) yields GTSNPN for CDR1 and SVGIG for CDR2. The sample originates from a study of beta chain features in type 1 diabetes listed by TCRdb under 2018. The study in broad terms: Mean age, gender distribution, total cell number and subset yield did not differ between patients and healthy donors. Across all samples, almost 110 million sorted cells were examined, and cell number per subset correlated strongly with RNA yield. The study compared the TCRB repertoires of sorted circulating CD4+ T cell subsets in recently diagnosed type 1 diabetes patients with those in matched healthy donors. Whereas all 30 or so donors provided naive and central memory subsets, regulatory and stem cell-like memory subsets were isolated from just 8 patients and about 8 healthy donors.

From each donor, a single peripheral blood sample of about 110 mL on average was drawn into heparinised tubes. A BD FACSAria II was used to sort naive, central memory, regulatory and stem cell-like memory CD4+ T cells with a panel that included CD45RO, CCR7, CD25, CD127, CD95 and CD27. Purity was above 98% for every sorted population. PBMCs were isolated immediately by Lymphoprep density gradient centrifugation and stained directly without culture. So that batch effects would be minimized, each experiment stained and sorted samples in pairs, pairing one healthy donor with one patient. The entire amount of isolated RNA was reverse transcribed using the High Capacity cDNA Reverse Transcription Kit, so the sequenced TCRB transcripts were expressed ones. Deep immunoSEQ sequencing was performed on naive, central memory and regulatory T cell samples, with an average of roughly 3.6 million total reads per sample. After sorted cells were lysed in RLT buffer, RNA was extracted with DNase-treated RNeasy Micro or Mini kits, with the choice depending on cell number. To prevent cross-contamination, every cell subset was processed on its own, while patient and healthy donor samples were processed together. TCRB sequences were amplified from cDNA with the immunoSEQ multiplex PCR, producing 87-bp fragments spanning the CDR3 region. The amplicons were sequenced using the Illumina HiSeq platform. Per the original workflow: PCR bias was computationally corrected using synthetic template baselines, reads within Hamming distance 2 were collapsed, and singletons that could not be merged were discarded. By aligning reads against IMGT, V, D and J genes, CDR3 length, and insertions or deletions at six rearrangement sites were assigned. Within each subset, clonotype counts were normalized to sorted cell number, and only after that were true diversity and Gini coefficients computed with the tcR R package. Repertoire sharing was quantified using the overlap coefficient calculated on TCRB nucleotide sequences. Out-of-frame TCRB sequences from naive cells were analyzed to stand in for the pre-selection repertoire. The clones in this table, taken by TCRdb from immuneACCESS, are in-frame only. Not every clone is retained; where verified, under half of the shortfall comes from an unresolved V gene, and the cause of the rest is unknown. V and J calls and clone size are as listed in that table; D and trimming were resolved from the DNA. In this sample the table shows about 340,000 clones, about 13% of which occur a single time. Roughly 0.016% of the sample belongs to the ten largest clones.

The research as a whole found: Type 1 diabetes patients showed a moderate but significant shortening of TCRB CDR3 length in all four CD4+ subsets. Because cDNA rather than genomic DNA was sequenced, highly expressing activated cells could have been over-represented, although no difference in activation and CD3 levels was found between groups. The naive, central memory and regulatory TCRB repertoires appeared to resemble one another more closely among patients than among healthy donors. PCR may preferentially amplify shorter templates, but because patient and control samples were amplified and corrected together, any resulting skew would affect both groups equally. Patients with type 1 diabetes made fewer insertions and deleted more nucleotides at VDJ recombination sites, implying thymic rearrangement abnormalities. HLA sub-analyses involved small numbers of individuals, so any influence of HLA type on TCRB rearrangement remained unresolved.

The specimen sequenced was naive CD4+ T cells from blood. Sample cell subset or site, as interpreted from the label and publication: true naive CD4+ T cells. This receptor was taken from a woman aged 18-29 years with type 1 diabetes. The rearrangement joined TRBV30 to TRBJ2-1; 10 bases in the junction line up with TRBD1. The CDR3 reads CAWGTGVVRNEQFF. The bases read TGTGCCTGGGGGACAGGGGTCGTGCGGAATGAGCAGTTCTTC. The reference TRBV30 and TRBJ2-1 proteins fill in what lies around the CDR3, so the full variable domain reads SQTIHQWPATLVQPVGSPLSLECTVEGTSNPNLYWYRQAAGRGLQLLFYSVGIGQISSEVPQNLSASRPQDRQFILSSKKLLLSDSGFYLCAWGTGVVRNEQFFGPGTRLTVL.